This T cell receptor beta chain was profiled in a study of shared clonotypes between healthy human individuals. The study, taken as a whole, reports: The study's rarefaction showed incomplete sorted-subset sequencing despite large depth. Memory subsets generally showed smaller estimated richness than naive subsets did.

CD45RO-negative cells were positively selected for CCR7, leaving out terminally differentiated effector memory CD45RA+ cells. In the case of this clone: Its target is not known.

Germline V gene data show CDR1 as SGHDT and CDR2 as YYEEEE. The CDR3 is 18 amino acids. The ends were cut back, 10 bases at V and 1 base at J, with 27 bases in the middle. Data came from immunoSEQ multiplex PCR; TCRdb stores just in-frame clones and leaves some out. The sample lists almost 700,000 clones; around 92% were seen once. Sequencing was done on a sample of naive CD8+ T cells sorted from blood. The chain is built from TRBV5-6 and TRBJ2-4; D is possibly TRBD1 (6 bases). The TCR comes from a man in his thirties or forties in good health. The CDR3 bases are TGTGCCGGCCTCCCCGGTCCAATACAGGGCTCGGCCAAAAACATTCAGTACTTC. Encoded protein: CAGLPGPIQGSAKNIQYF.